This is a list of T cell receptor beta chains from one sample in a study of blood T cells in healthy people across ages. TCRdb redid the calling of the 5' RACE reads with MiXCR, one entry per CDR3 protein. Among around 940,000 distinct CDR3 sequences, about 51% were seen once, and the ten largest hold about a fifth. Sequencing was performed on blood. These receptors were obtained from a woman in her fifties or sixties in good health. Both conserved end residues are part of each CDR3. Fields, in order: V gene, J gene, clone size, D gene, CDR3 protein, CDR3 DNA. A D gene is named only where the DNA matches it firmly. Clone size is stated in some rows and not others, as once, few, many or a class when expanded.

>TRBV15|TRBJ2-1|.|.
CATSRDRGLEQFF
TGTGCCACCAGCAGAGATCGGGGACTTGAGCAGTTCTTC
>TRBV12-3/TRBV12-4|TRBJ2-7|few|.
CASSFSSTEQYF
TGTGCCAGCAGTTTCAGTTCGACCGAGCAGTACTTC
>TRBV6-6|TRBJ2-7|.|TRBD1
CASSYHGTDYEQYF
TGTGCCAGCAGTTACCACGGGACAGACTACGAGCAGTACTTC
>TRBV12-3/TRBV12-4|TRBJ2-1|.|TRBD2
CATSSGSSYNEQFF
TGTGCCACCTCGAGCGGGAGTTCCTACAATGAGCAGTTCTTC
>TRBV5-1|TRBJ1-1|.|.
CASSSWSGYNEAFF
TGCGCCAGCAGCTCCTGGAGCGGATACAATGAAGCTTTCTTT
>TRBV6-1|TRBJ1-5|.|TRBD1
CASSELGTDSNQPQHF
TGTGCCAGCAGTGAACTCGGGACAGATAGCAATCAGCCCCAGCATTTT
>TRBV4-2|TRBJ2-1|.|TRBD2
CASSRTRNEQFF
TGTGCCAGCAGCCGGACTAGAAATGAGCAGTTCTTC
>TRBV12-3/TRBV12-4|TRBJ2-2|few|.
CASNRQVPGTGELFF
TGTGCCAGCAATAGACAGGTCCCGGGCACCGGGGAGCTGTTTTTT
>TRBV3-1|TRBJ2-5|few|.
CASSQGLRYQETQYF
TGTGCCAGCAGCCAAGGTCTGAGGTACCAAGAGACCCAGTACTTC
>TRBV6-2/TRBV6-3|TRBJ2-5|few|.
CASSWYGTSQETQYF
TGTGCCAGCAGTTGGTACGGGACCTCCCAAGAGACCCAGTACTTC
>TRBV5-1|TRBJ2-1|once|TRBD1
CASSLIAPGQKWFSVYNEQFF
TGCGCCAGCAGCCTCATAGCGCCGGGACAGAAATGGTTTAGCGTCTACAATGAGCAGTTCTTC
>TRBV6-6|TRBJ2-7|.|.
CASSAPQVSSYEQYF
TGTGCCAGCAGTGCCCCACAAGTCAGCTCCTACGAGCAGTACTTC
>TRBV4-1|TRBJ2-7|.|.
CASSQDTRTEPPPFWANEQYF
TGCGCCAGCAGCCAAGATACCCGGACGGAGCCTCCTCCGTTTTGGGCCAACGAGCAGTACTTC
>TRBV5-6|TRBJ2-5|few|.
CASRLEQQETQYF
TGTGCCAGCAGGCTGGAACAGCAAGAGACCCAGTACTTC
>TRBV14|TRBJ2-7|.|TRBD2
CASSQDGSGSFYEQYF
TGTGCCAGCAGCCAAGATGGTAGCGGGAGCTTCTACGAGCAGTACTTC
>TRBV20-1|TRBJ2-1|.|TRBD2
CSARRLAGNEQFF
TGCAGTGCTAGACGACTAGCGGGGAATGAGCAGTTCTTC
>TRBV7-9|TRBJ1-4|.|.
CASSLQATGVVRKLFF
TGTGCCAGCAGCTTACAGGCGACAGGCGTCGTGAGAAAACTGTTTTTT
>TRBV6-5|TRBJ2-7|.|.
CASNYSSWGEQYF
TGTGCCAGCAATTACTCGTCCTGGGGCGAGCAGTACTTC